These 7 T cell receptor beta chains originate from one sample sequenced in a study of blood T cell repertoires in COVID-19. Only in-frame clones appear in the TCRdb table, and some are missing; sequencing was by immunoSEQ multiplex PCR. Of tens of thousands of clones in the sample, around 75% were seen once. Sequencing was performed on peripheral blood. The receptor source for this set is a man between 65 and 85 years old with acute or convalescent COVID-19.

This clone was counted between two and nine times. V usage is TRBV4-2 and J usage is TRBJ1-4; D is ambiguous. From germline, CDR1 is LGHNA and CDR2 YNFKEQ. Deletions cut 1 base from V and 0 bases from J, with 9 bases between. The CDR3 runs to 16 residues. CDR3: CASSQGEVSTNEKLFF. The CDR3 bases are TGTGCCAGCAGCCAAGGAGAAGTATCAACTAATGAAAAACTGTTTTTT.

This clone came up once. The DNA for the CDR3 is TGTGCCAGCAGTCCCCTATCCGAAAAACTGTTTTTT. Its protein is CASSPLSEKLFF. V gene TRBV28 combines with J gene TRBJ1-4, with D unresolved. V was shortened by 5 bases and J by 8 bases, with 9 bases between the two germline ends. The CDR3 contains 12 residues. Germline V gene sequence: CDR1 MDHEN, CDR2 SYDVKM. Based on the CDR3 plus reference TRBV28 and TRBJ1-4, the full variable domain is DVKVTQSSRYLVKRTGEKVFLECVQDMDHENMFWYRQDPGLGLRLIYFSYDVKMKEKGDIPEGYSVSREKKERFSLILESASTNQTSMYLCASSPLSEKLFFGSGTQLSVL.

This chain joins TRBV29-1 and TRBJ2-5; 9 bases map to TRBD1. The CDR3 covers 13 residues. With V trimmed by 7 bases and J by 5 bases, 8 bases remained unmatched. CDR1 SQVTM and CDR2 ANQGSEA come from the germline V gene. CDR3 DNA: TGCAGCGGTGACAGGGGGACGCGGGAGACCCAGTACTTC. Its translation: CSGDRGTRETQYF.

The table lists this clone with a few counts. The rearrangement links TRBV25-1 to TRBJ2-5; TRBD2 might be the D (6 bases). With 4 bases removed from V and 0 bases from J, the gap between germline ends came to 12 bases. There are 15 residues in the CDR3. Germline loops: CDR1 MGHDK, CDR2 SYGVNS. CDR3: CASSALGGNQETQYF. The CDR3 nucleotides read TGTGCCAGCAGTGCGCTGGGGGGTAACCAAGAGACCCAGTACTTC.

As DNA, the CDR3 is TGTGCCAGCAGCTTAGACGGCTATGGCTACACCTTC. As protein: CASSLDGYGYTF. The rearrangement uses TRBV7-9 and TRBJ1-2, with D unclear. The CDR3 is 12 residues long. V lost 1 base, J lost 4 bases, and 4 bases lay in between. Germline assignment: CDR1 SEHNR and CDR2 FQNEAQ (reference sequence).

As concerns this clone: The junction does not match germline at one end; this may be a read error. The rearrangement uses TRBV5-1 and TRBJ2-1, with TRBD1 matching 9 bases. The CDR3 runs 15 residues. CDR1 is SGHRS, CDR2 YFSETQ, per germline. DNA of the CDR3: TGCGCCAGCAGCTTGGAGGGACAGGGCTACCATGAGCAGTTCTTC. Translation: CASSLEGQGYHEQFF.

The chain has TRBV11-3 and TRBJ2-3, with 9 bases that match TRBD1. The CDR3 contains 16 residues. The V gene's germline CDR1 is SGHNT and CDR2 YENEEA. Unmatched junction bases numbered 9, after V lost 4 bases and J lost 4 bases. CDR3: CASSSRDRDPPDTQYF. The CDR3 DNA follows: TGTGCCAGCAGCTCCCGGGACAGGGACCCCCCAGATACGCAGTATTTT.